Listed below are T cell receptor beta chains from one sample, sequenced in a study of CD8 T cells in Susac syndrome. A single record per CDR3 protein comes from TCRdb applying MiXCR to the immunoSEQ multiplex PCR reads. Of tens of thousands of distinct CDR3 sequences detected, about 93% appear once; the ten largest clones hold around 0.25%. Sequences were obtained from CD8+ T cells from PBMCs. Receptors originate from a human donor in good health. Both conserved end residues are part of each CDR3. D genes are given only for firm matches. Clone size is shown for a subset of rows, as once, few, many or a class of expanded clone.

clone size	V gene	J gene	D gene	CDR3 length	CDR3 protein	CDR3 DNA
-	TRBV7-9	TRBJ1-6	-	12	CASRMLHSPLHF	TGTGCCAGCAGAATGCTCCATTCACCCCTCCACTTT
-	TRBV6-6	TRBJ2-5	-	13	CASGGVIWETQYF	TGTGCCAGCGGCGGGGTAATCTGGGAGACCCAGTACTTC
-	TRBV11-2	TRBJ2-5	TRBD2	13	CASSASYGGSQYF	TGTGCCAGCAGCGCAAGCTACGGGGGGTCCCAGTACTTC
-	TRBV6-5	TRBJ2-6	-	15	CASSPTESGANVLTF	TGTGCCAGCAGTCCGACAGAATCTGGGGCCAACGTCCTGACTTTC
-	TRBV9	TRBJ1-5	-	15	CASSVGDRFNQPQHF	TGTGCCAGCAGCGTAGGTGACAGATTCAATCAGCCCCAGCATTTT
-	TRBV20-1	TRBJ2-6	TRBD1	14	CSARQGSGANVLTF	TGCAGTGCCCGACAGGGCTCTGGGGCCAACGTCCTGACTTTC
-	TRBV29-1	TRBJ2-7	-	16	CSVTLWDHGIGYEQYF	TGCAGCGTTACCCTCTGGGACCATGGGATTGGGTACGAGCAGTACTTC
once	TRBV11-2	TRBJ2-3	-	11	CASSNGDTQYF	TGTGCCAGCAGCAATGGGGATACGCAGTATTTT
-	TRBV7-2	TRBJ1-1	-	16	CASSLVSNTLNTEAFF	TGTGCCAGCAGCTTAGTTTCGAACACCTTGAACACTGAAGCTTTCTTT
-	TRBV5-1	TRBJ2-7	TRBD2	15	CASSSGLAGGDEQYF	TGCGCCAGCTCATCGGGACTAGCGGGGGGAGATGAGCAGTACTTC
-	TRBV15	TRBJ1-2	-	14	CATSRETAVYGYTF	TGTGCCACCAGCAGAGAAACGGCGGTCTATGGCTACACCTTC
-	TRBV11-2	TRBJ2-1	-	15	CASSLRRDSYNEQFF	TGTGCCAGCAGCTTAAGGCGGGACTCCTACAATGAGCAGTTCTTC
once	TRBV25-1	TRBJ1-1	-	13	CASSSGSNTEAFF	TGTGCCAGCAGCTCGGGGAGTAACACTGAAGCTTTCTTT
-	TRBV27	TRBJ1-2	-	11	CASSQGNGYTF	TGTGCCAGCAGTCAGGGGAATGGCTACACCTTC
-	TRBV20-1	TRBJ1-5	-	15	CSAKRTVYSNQPQHF	TGCAGTGCCAAAAGGACGGTCTATAGCAATCAGCCCCAGCATTTT
-	TRBV12-3/TRBV12-4	TRBJ2-1	-	14	CASSWSGPYNEQFF	TGTGCCAGCAGTTGGAGCGGGCCATACAATGAGCAGTTCTTC
-	TRBV7-7	TRBJ2-1	-	13	CASSLEARNEQFF	TGTGCCAGCAGCTTAGAAGCCCGCAATGAGCAGTTCTTC
-	TRBV5-1	TRBJ1-2	TRBD1	15	CASSSDREIPYGYTF	TGCGCCAGCAGCTCGGACAGGGAAATTCCCTATGGCTACACCTTC
-	TRBV6-5	TRBJ1-2	-	13	CASSYNSQVGYTF	TGTGCCAGCAGTTACAACAGCCAAGTGGGCTACACCTTC
once	TRBV5-1	TRBJ1-1	-	12	CASSLANTEAFF	TGCGCCAGCAGCTTGGCGAACACTGAAGCTTTCTTT
-	TRBV4-1	TRBJ2-5	-	14	CASSQDMGGETQYF	TGCGCCAGCAGCCAAGATATGGGGGGAGAGACCCAGTACTTC
once	TRBV7-8	TRBJ2-1	-	16	CASRTRLGDSYNEQFF	TGTGCCAGCAGGACCAGACTAGGCGACTCCTACAATGAGCAGTTCTTC
-	TRBV18	TRBJ2-4	-	16	CASSEVEALAKNIQYF	TGTGCCAGCTCAGAGGTTGAGGCGCTAGCCAAAAACATTCAGTACTTC
-	TRBV5-1	TRBJ2-3	-	12	CASSLQTDTQYF	TGCGCCAGCAGCTTACAGACAGATACGCAGTATTTT
-	TRBV6-5	TRBJ2-1	-	14	CASSRASSYNEQFF	TGTGCCAGCAGTCGGGCTAGCTCCTACAATGAGCAGTTCTTC
-	TRBV12-3/TRBV12-4	TRBJ2-1	-	15	CASSFKRAPGNEQFF	TGTGCCAGCAGTTTTAAGCGGGCACCCGGAAATGAGCAGTTCTTC
-	TRBV29-1	TRBJ2-7	TRBD1	16	CSVEWGKQGVPYEQYF	TGCAGCGTTGAATGGGGGAAACAGGGGGTGCCCTACGAGCAGTACTTC
-	TRBV7-2	TRBJ2-7	TRBD2	15	CASSTISSGDWEQYF	TGTGCCAGCAGCACTATATCTAGCGGGGATTGGGAGCAGTACTTC
-	TRBV12-5	TRBJ1-5	-	13	CASGPGSHQPQHF	TGTGCTAGTGGTCCAGGGTCCCATCAGCCCCAGCATTTT
-	TRBV4-1	TRBJ1-3	-	12	CASSHPGATGVF	TGCGCCAGCAGCCATCCTGGCGCAACAGGCGTTTTT
-	TRBV7-9	TRBJ2-1	TRBD1	15	CASSFGTGVANEQFF	TGTGCCAGCAGCTTCGGGACAGGGGTGGCAAATGAGCAGTTCTTC
-	TRBV29-1	TRBJ1-1	TRBD1	16	CSVDGVGQGSNTEAFF	TGCAGCGTTGATGGGGTTGGACAGGGTTCGAACACTGAAGCTTTCTTT
-	TRBV7-6	TRBJ1-3	-	15	CASSSNPSSGNTIYF	TGTGCCAGCAGCTCCAACCCGAGCTCTGGAAACACCATATATTTT
-	TRBV18	TRBJ1-1	-	15	CASSRKQGPNTEAFF	TGTGCCAGCTCACGTAAGCAGGGTCCGAACACTGAAGCTTTCTTT
-	TRBV27	TRBJ2-7	-	15	CASSLFPVGDYEQYF	TGTGCCAGCAGTTTATTCCCTGTGGGGGACTACGAGCAGTACTTC
once	TRBV20-1	TRBJ1-2	-	15	CSARDIREPNYGYTF	TGCAGTGCTCGAGACATCAGGGAACCTAACTATGGCTACACCTTC
-	TRBV24-1	TRBJ2-5	-	15	CATSDFWGPGETQYF	TGTGCCACCAGTGATTTCTGGGGGCCGGGAGAGACCCAGTACTTC
-	TRBV20-1	TRBJ2-1	TRBD2	15	CSARDPSGTYNEQFF	TGCAGTGCTAGAGATCCTAGCGGGACCTACAATGAGCAGTTCTTC
-	TRBV30	TRBJ1-5	-	13	CAWSREENQPQHF	TGTGCCTGGAGCAGGGAAGAAAATCAGCCCCAGCATTTT
-	TRBV7-2	TRBJ2-3	-	15	CASSPSTLSTDTQYF	TGTGCCAGCAGCCCCTCGACCCTGAGCACAGATACGCAGTATTTT
-	TRBV19	TRBJ2-2	-	12	CASSILTGELFF	TGTGCCAGTAGTATTCTCACCGGGGAGCTGTTTTTT
-	TRBV11-3	TRBJ2-1	TRBD2	15	CASSLRYGRAAEQFF	TGTGCCAGCAGCTTACGATACGGGAGGGCCGCTGAGCAGTTCTTC
-	TRBV15	TRBJ2-3	TRBD2	16	CATSRGTSGKGYTQYF	TGTGCCACCAGCAGAGGGACTAGCGGGAAGGGGTATACGCAGTATTTT
once	TRBV28	TRBJ2-5	TRBD1	13	CASSRDSLETQYF	TGTGCCAGCAGTCGGGACAGCCTAGAGACCCAGTACTTC
-	TRBV6-6	TRBJ1-5	TRBD1	14	CASSYGQGGQPQHF	TGTGCCAGCAGTTACGGACAGGGCGGTCAGCCCCAGCATTTT
-	TRBV9	TRBJ2-4	-	11	CASSDGGIQYF	TGTGCCAGCAGCGACGGGGGTATTCAGTACTTC
-	TRBV20-1	TRBJ2-7	TRBD2	13	CSARTSESYEQYF	TGCAGTGCTAGAACTAGCGAATCCTACGAGCAGTACTTC
-	TRBV12-3/TRBV12-4	TRBJ2-5	TRBD2	18	CASSFELITTRDYATQYF	TGTGCCAGCAGTTTCGAGTTAATCACGACTAGGGACTATGCGACCCAGTACTTC
-	TRBV7-9	TRBJ1-6	-	16	CASSQRPNLGNSPLHF	TGTGCCAGCAGCCAACGGCCCAACCTGGGGAATTCACCCCTCCACTTT
once	TRBV24-1	TRBJ2-5	-	15	CATSPPGGHQETQYF	TGTGCCACCAGCCCCCCCGGAGGCCACCAAGAGACCCAGTACTTC
-	TRBV9	TRBJ2-1	-	16	CASSVGDYPPLNEQFF	TGTGCCAGCAGCGTAGGTGACTATCCTCCCTTAAATGAGCAGTTCTTC
-	TRBV7-9	TRBJ2-1	-	14	CASSPGTAGDEQFF	TGTGCCAGCAGCCCGGGGACTGCCGGGGATGAGCAGTTCTTC
-	TRBV24-1	TRBJ2-1	-	16	CATSDLQREGGLEQFF	TGTGCCACCAGTGATTTGCAACGAGAGGGGGGTCTGGAGCAGTTCTTC
-	TRBV27	TRBJ2-7	-	12	CASSVGNHEQYF	TGTGCCAGCAGCGTCGGGAACCACGAGCAGTACTTC